The 2 T cell receptor beta chains listed next were all sequenced from one sample in a study of T cell responses to AZD1222 COVID-19 vaccine. Produced via immunoSEQ multiplex PCR; TCRdb's table is partial and in-frame only. The sample holds approximately 100,000 clones, just over 90% seen once. This material consisted of peripheral blood, taken on day 0 of AZD1222 vaccination. The source of these receptors is an adult in good health.

The CDR3: CASRSWTGGEETQYF. The CDR3 DNA reads TGTGCCAGTAGGTCGTGGACAGGGGGGGAGGAGACCCAGTACTTC. The gene calls are TRBV19 and TRBJ2-5; 10 bases fit TRBD1. Germline trimming cut 6 bases from V and 5 bases from J; bases unmatched to any gene: 9. The CDR3 is made up of 15 amino acids. CDR1 and CDR2 (germline): LNHDA, SQIVND (reference sequence).

The V gene is TRBV3-1 (or the pseudogene TRBV3-2), the J gene TRBJ1-1; 9 bases are a match to TRBD1. CDR1 LGHDT and CDR2 YNNKEL come from the germline V gene (reference sequence). The J segment lost 5 bases and the V segment lost 7 bases, leaving 14 bases of the junction unmatched. There are 16 residues in the CDR3. CDR3 bases: TGTGCCAGCATGCCTACTCGGACAGGGGATCGAACTGAAGCTTTCTTT. Its translation: CASMPTRTGDRTEAFF.